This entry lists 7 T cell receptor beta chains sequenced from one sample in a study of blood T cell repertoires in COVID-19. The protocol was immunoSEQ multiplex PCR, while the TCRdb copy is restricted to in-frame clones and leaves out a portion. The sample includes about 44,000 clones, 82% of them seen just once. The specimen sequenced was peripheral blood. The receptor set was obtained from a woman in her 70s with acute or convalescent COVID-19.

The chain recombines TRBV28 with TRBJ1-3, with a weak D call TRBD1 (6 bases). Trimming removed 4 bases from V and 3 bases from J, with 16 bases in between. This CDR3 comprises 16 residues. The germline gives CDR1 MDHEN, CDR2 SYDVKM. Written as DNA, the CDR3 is TGTGCCAGCAGTTGGCGCACGGACAGCAGTGGAAACACCATATATTTT. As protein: CASSWRTDSSGNTIYF.

The CDR3 DNA sequence: TGTGCCAGCACGCAGGGGCCCCTAAATTCACCCCTCCACTTT. Residues: CASTQGPLNSPLHF. J is TRBJ1-6 and V is TRBV3-1 (or the pseudogene TRBV3-2); the D gene is possibly TRBD1 (6 bases). V was trimmed by 7 bases and J by 7 bases, leaving 14 bases between them. Per the germline V gene, CDR1 is LGHDT and CDR2 is YNNKEL (reference sequence). The CDR3 is made up of 14 amino acids.

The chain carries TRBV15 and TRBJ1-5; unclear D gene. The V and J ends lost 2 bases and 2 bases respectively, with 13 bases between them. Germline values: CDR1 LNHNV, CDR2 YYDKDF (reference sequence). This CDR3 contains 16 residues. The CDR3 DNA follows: TGTGCCACCAGCAGACCCCGGGGATCGGGCAATCAGCCCCAGCATTTT. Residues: CATSRPRGSGNQPQHF. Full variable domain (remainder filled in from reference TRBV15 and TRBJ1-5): DAMVIQNPRYQVTQFGKPVTLSCSQTLNHNVMYWYQQKSSQAPKLLFHYYDKDFNNEADTPDNFQSRRPNTSFCFLDIRSPGLGDTAMYLCATSRPRGSGNQPQHFGDGTRLSIL.

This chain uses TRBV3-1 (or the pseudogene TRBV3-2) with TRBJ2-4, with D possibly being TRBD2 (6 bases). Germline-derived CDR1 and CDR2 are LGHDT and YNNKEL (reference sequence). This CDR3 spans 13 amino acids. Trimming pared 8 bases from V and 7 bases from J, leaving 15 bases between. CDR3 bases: TGTGCCAGCCATCGACCGGGGGACAACATTCAGTACTTC. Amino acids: CASHRPGDNIQYF.

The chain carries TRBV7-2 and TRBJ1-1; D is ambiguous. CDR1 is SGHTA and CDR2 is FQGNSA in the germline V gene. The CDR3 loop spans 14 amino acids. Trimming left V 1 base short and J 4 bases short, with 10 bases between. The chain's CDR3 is CASSLGTLVTEAFF. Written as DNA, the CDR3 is TGTGCCAGCAGCTTAGGTACGCTAGTCACTGAAGCTTTCTTT.

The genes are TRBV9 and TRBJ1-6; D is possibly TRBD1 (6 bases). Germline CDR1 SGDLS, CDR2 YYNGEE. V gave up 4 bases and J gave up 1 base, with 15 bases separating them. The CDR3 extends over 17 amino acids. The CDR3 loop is CASSLNRVVSYNSPLHF. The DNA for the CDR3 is TGTGCCAGCAGCTTGAACAGGGTGGTATCCTATAATTCACCCCTCCACTTT.

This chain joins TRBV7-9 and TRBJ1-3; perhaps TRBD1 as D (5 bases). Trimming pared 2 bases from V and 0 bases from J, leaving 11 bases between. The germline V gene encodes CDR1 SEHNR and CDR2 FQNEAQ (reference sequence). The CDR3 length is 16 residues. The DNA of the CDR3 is TGTGCCAGCAGCTTACCCCGACAGCCCTCTGGAAACACCATATATTTT. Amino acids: CASSLPRQPSGNTIYF. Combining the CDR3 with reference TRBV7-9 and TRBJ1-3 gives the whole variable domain DTGVSQNPRHKITKRGQNVTFRCDPISEHNRLYWYRQTLGQGPEFLTYFQNEAQLEKSRLLSDRFSAERPKGSFSTLEIQRTEQGDSAMYLCASSLPRQPSGNTIYFGEGSWLTVV.